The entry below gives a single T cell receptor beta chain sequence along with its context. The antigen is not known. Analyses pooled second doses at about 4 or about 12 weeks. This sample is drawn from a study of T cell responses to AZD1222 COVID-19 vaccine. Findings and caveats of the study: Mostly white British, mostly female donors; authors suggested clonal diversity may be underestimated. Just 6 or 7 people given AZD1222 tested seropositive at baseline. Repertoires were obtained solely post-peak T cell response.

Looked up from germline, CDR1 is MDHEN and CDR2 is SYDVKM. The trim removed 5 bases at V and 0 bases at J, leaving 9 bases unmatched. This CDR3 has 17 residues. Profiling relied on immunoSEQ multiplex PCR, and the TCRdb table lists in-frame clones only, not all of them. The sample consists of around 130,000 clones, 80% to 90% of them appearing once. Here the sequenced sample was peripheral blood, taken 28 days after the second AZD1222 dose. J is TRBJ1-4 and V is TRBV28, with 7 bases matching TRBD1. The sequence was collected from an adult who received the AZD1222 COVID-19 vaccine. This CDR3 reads CASSPRTGSATNEKLFF. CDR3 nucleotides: TGTGCCAGCAGTCCCCGGACAGGATCTGCAACTAATGAAAAACTGTTTTTT.